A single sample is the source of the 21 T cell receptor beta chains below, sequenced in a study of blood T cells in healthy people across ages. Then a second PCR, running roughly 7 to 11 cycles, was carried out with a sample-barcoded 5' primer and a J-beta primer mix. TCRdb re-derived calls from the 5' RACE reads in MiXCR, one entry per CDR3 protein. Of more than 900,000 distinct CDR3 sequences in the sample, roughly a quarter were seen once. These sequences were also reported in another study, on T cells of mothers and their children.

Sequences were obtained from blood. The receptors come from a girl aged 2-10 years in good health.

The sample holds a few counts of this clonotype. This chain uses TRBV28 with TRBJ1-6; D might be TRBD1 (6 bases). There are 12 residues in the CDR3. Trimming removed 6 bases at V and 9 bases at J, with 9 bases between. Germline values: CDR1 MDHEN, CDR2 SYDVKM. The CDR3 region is CASRSQGSPLHF. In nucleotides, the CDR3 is TGTGCCAGCAGGTCACAGGGTTCACCCCTCCACTTT.

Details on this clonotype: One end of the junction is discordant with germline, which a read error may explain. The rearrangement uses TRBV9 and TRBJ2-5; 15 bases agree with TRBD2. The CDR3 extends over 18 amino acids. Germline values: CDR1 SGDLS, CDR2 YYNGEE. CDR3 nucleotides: TGTGCCAGCAGCAGAGGGACTAGCGGGAGGATACTCCGAGAGACCCGGTACTTC. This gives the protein CASSRGTSGRILRETRYF.

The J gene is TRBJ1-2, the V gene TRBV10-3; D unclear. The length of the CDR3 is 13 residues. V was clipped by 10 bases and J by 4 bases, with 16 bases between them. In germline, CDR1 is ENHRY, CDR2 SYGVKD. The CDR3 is CATYVEPGYGYTF. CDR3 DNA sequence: TGTGCCACGTATGTAGAACCCGGCTATGGCTACACCTTC.

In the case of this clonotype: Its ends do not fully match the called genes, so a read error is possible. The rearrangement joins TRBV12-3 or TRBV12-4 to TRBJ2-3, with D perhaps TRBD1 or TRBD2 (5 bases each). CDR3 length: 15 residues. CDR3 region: CASFRDRPNTDTRYF. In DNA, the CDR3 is TGTGCCAGCTTTAGGGACCGGCCTAACACAGATACGCGGTATTTT.

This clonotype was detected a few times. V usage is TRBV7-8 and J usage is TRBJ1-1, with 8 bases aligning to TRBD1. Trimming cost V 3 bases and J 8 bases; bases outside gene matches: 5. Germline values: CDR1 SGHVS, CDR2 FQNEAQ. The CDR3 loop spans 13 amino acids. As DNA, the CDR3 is TGTGCCAGCAGCTTGACCGGACAGGGAGAAGCTTTCTTT. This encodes CASSLTGQGEAFF.

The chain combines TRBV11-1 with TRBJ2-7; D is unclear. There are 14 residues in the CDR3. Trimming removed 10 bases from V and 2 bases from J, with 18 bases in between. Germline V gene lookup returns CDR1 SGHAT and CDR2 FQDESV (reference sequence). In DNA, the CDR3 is TGTGCCACCTCGGGCGGCAGGAATGCCTACGAGCAGTACTTC. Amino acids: CATSGGRNAYEQYF.

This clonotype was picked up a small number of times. The CDR3, as DNA: TGCAGCGCAGGGGACGGCACTAACTATGGCTACACCTTC. Its protein is CSAGDGTNYGYTF. The chain has TRBV29-1 and TRBJ1-2; D is perhaps TRBD1 (6 bases). The germline CDR1 and CDR2 sequences are SQVTM and ANQGSEA. The CDR3 length is 13 residues. V was clipped by 7 bases and J by 0 bases, with 12 bases between them.

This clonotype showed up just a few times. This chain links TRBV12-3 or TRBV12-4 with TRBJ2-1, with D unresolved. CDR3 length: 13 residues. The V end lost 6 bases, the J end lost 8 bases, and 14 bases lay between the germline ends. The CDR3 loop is CASRLLGGDEQFF. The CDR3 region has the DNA TGTGCCAGCAGGCTCTTGGGCGGCGATGAGCAGTTCTTC.

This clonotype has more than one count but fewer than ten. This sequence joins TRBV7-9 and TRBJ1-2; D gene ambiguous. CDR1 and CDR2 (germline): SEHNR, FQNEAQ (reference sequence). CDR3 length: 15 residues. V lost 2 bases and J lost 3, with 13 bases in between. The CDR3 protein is CASSLSGDLDYGYTF. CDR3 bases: TGTGCCAGCAGCTTATCTGGGGATCTGGACTATGGCTACACCTTC.

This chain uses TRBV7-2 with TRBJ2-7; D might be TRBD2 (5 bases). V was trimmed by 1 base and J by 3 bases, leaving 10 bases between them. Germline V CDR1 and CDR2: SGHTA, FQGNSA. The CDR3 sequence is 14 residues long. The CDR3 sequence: CASSLERRNYEQYF. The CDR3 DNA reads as TGTGCCAGCAGCTTAGAGCGGCGCAACTACGAGCAGTACTTC.

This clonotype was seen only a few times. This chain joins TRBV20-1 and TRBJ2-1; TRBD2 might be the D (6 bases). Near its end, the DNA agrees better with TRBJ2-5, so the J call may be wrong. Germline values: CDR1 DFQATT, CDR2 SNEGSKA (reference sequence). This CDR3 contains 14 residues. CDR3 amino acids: CSAGLNSGGETQYF. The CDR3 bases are TGCAGTGCTGGCCTCAATAGCGGTGGGGAGACCCAGTACTTC.

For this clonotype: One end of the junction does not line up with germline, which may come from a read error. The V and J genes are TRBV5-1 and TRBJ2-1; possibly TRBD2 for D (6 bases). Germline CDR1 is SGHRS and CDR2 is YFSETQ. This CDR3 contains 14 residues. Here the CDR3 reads CACSLARGYNEQFF. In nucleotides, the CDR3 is TGCGCCTGCAGCTTGGCCCGGGGGTACAATGAGCAGTTCTTC.

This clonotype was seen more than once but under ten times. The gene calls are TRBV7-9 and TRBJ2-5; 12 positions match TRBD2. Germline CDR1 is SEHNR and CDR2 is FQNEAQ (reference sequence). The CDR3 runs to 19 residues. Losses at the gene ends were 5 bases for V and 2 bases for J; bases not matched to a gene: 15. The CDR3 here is CASSATSSGGARGQETQYF. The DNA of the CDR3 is TGTGCCAGCAGCGCGACGTCTAGCGGGGGGGCGAGAGGGCAAGAGACCCAGTACTTC.

The CDR3 nucleotides read TGTGCCAGTACTGACCCCAAGGGGGCCAACGTCCTGACTTTC. Its translation: CASTDPKGANVLTF. The V call is TRBV19, the J call TRBJ2-6, with D uncertain. V was cut by 7 bases and J by 4 bases, with 11 bases left in between. The CDR3 is 14 amino acids. CDR1 is LNHDA, CDR2 SQIVND, per germline (reference sequence).

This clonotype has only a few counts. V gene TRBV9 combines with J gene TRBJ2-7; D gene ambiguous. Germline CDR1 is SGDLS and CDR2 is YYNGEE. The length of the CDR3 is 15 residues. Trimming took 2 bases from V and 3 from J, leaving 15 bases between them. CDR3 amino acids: CASSVAGESVYEQYF. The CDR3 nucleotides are TGTGCCAGCAGCGTCGCCGGAGAGAGCGTCTACGAGCAGTACTTC. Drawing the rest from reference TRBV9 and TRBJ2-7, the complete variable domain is DSGVTQTPKHLITATGQRVTLRCSPRSGDLSVYWYQQSLDQGLQFLIQYYNGEERAKGNILERFSAQQFPDLHSELNLSSLELGDSALYFCASSVAGESVYEQYFGPGTRLTVT.

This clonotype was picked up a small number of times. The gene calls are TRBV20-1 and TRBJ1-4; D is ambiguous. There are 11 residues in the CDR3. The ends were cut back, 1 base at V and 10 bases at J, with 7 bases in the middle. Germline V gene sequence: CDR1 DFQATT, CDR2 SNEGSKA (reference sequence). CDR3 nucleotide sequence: TGCAGTGCTAGAGGCGAAGGAAAACTGTTTTTT. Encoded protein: CSARGEGKLFF.

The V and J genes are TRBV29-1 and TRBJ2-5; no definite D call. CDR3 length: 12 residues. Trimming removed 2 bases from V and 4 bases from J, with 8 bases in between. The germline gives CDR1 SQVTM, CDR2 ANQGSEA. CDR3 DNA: TGCAGCGTTGAAAGCCTCGGAGAGACCCAGTACTTC. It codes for CSVESLGETQYF.

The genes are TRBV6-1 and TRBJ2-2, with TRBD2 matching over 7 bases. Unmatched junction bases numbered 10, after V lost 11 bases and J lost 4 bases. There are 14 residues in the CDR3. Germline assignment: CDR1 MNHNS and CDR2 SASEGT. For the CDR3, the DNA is TGTGCCGGCGGTCCTGGGGAGGGCACCGGGGAGCTGTTTTTT. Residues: CAGGPGEGTGELFF.

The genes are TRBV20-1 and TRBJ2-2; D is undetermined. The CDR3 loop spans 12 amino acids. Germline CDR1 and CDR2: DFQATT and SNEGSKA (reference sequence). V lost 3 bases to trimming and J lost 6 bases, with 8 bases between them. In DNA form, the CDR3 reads TGCAGTGCTAGTAGCCTGGCCGGGGAGCTGTTTTTT. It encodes CSASSLAGELFF.

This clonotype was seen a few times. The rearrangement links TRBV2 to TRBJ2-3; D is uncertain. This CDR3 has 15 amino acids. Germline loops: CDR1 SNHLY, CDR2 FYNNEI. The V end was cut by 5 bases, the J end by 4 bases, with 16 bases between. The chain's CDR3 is CASSRSAPGADTQYF. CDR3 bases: TGTGCCAGCAGTAGGTCAGCGCCAGGAGCAGATACGCAGTATTTT.

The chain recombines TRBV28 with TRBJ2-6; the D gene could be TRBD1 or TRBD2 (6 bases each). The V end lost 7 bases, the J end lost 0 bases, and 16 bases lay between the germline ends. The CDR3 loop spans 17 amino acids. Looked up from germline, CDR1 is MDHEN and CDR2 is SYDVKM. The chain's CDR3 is CASTQVQGGSGANVLTF. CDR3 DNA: TGTGCCAGCACCCAGGTACAGGGAGGCTCTGGGGCCAACGTCCTGACTTTC.